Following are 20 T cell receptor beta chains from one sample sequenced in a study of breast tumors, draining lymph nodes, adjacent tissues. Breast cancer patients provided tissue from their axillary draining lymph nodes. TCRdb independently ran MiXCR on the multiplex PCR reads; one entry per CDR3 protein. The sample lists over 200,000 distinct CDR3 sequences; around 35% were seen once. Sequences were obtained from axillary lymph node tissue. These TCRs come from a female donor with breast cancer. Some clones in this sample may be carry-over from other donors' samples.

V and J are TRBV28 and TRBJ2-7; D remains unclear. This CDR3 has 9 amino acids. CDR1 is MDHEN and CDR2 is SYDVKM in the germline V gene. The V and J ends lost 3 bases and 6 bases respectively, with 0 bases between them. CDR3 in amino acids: CASSFEQYF. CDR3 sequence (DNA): TGTGCCAGCAGTTTCGAGCAGTACTTC.

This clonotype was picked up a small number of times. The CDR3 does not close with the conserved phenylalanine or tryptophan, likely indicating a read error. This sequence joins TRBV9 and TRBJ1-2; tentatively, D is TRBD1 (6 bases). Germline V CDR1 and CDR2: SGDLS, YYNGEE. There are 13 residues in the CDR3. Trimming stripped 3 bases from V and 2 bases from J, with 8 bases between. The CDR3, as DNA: TGTGCCAGCAGCGCGGACAGCAACTATGGCTACACCTCC. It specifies CASSADSNYGYTS.

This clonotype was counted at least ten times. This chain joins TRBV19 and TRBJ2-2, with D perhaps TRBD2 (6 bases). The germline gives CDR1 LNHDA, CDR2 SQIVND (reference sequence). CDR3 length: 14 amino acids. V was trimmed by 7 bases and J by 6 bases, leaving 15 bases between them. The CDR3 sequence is CASTTLGGAGELFF. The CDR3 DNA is TGTGCCAGTACCACCTTAGGAGGGGCCGGGGAGCTGTTTTTT.

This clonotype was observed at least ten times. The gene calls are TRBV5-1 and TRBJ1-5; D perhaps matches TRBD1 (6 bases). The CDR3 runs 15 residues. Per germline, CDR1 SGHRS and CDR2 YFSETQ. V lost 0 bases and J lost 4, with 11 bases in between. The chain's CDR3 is CASSLDGGKNQPQHF. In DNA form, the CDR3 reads TGCGCCAGCAGCTTGGATGGGGGCAAAAATCAGCCCCAGCATTTT.

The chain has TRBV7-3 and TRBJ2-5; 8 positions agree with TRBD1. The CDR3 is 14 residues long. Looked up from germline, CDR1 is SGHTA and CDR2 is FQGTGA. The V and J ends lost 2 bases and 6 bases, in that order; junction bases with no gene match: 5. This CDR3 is CASSLGQGVQTQYF. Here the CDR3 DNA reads TGTGCCAGCAGCTTAGGACAGGGTGTTCAGACCCAGTACTTC. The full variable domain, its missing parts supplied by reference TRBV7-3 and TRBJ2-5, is GAGVSQTPSNKVTEKGKYVELRCDPISGHTALYWYRQSLGQGPEFLIYFQGTGAADDSGLPNDRFFAVRPEGSVSTLKIQRTERGDSAVYLCASSLGQGVQTQYFGPGTRLLVL.

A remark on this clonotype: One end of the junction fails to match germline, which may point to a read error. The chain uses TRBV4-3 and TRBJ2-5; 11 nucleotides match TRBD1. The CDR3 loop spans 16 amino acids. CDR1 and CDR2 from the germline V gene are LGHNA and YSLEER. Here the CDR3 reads CASSQDPDRGQGTQYF. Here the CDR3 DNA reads TGCGCCAGCAGCCAAGATCCGGACAGGGGGCAAGGGACCCAGTACTTC.

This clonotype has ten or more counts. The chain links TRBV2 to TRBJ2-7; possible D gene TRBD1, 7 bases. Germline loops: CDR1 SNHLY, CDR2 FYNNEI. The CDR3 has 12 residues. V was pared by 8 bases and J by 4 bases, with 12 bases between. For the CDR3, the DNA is TGTGCCAGCTCGCAGGGGGGTTACGAGCAGTACTTC. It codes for CASSQGGYEQYF. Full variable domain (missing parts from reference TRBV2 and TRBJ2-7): EPEVTQTPSHQVTQMGQEVILRCVPISNHLYFYWYRQILGQKVEFLVSFYNNEISEKSEIFDDQFSVERPDGSNFTLKIRSTKLEDSAMYFCASSQGGYEQYFGPGTRLTVT.

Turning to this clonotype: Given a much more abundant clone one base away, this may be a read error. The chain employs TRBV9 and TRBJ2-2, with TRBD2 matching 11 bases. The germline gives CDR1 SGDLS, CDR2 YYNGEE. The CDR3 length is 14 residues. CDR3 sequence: CARSVAGGPGELFF. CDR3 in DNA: TGTGCCCGCAGCGTAGCGGGGGGGCCCGGGGAGCTGTTTTTT.

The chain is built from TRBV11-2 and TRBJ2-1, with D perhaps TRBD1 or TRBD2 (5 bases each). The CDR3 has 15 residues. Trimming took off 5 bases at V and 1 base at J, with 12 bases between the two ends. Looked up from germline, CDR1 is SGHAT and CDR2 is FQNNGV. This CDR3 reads CASSPSEGSYNEQFF. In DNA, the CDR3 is TGTGCCAGCAGCCCCTCCGAGGGGTCCTACAATGAGCAGTTCTTC.

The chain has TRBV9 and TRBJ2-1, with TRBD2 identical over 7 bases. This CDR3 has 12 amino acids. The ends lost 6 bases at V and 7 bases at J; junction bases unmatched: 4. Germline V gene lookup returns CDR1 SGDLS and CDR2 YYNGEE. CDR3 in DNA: TGTGCCAGCACCCCGGGGGGAAATGAGCAGTTCTTC. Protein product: CASTPGGNEQFF.

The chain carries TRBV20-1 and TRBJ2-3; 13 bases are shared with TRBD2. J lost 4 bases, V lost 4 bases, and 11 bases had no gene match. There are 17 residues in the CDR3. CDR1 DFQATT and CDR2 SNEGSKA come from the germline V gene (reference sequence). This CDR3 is CSAKPTGTSGASDTQYF. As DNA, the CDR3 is TGCAGTGCTAAACCAACCGGGACTAGCGGGGCATCAGATACGCAGTATTTT.

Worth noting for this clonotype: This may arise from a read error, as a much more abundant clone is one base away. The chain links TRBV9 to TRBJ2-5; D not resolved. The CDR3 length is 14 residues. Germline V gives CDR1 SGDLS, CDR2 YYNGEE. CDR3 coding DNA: TGTGCCAGCAGCGTAGGGTTTCGCGTAGAGACCCAGTCCTTC. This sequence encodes CASSVGFRVETQSF.

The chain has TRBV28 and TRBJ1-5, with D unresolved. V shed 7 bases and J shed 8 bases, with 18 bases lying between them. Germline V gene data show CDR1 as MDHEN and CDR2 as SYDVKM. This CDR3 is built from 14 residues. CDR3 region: CASTPPAGPKPQHF. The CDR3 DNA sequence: TGTGCCAGCACCCCCCCAGCAGGCCCTAAGCCCCAGCATTTT.

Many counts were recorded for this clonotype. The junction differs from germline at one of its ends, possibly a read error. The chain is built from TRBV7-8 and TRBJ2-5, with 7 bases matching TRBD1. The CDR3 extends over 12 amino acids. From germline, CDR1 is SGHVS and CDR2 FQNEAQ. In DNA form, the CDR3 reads TGTGCCAGCAGCCAATATCCGGGACAGCGGTGGTTC. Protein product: CASSQYPGQRWF.

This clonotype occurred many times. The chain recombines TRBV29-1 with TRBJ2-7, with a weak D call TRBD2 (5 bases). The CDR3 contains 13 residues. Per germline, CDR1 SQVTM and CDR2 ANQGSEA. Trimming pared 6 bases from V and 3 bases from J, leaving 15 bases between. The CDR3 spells CSVETEEFYEQYF. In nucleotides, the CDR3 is TGCAGCGTCGAGACGGAGGAGTTCTACGAGCAGTACTTC.

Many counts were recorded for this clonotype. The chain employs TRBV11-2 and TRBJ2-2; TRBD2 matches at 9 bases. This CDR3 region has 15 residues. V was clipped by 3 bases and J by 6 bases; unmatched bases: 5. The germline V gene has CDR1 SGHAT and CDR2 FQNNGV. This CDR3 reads CASSFSGSVSGELFF. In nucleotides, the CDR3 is TGTGCCAGCAGCTTTAGCGGGAGCGTTTCCGGGGAGCTGTTTTTT.

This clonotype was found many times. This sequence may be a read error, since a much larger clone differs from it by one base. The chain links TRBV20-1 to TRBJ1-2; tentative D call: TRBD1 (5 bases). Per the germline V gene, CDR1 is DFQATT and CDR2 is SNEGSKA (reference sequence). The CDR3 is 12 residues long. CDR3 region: CSALLGVRGSTF. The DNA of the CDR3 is TGCAGTGCCTTACTAGGGGTGCGGGGCTCCACCTTC.

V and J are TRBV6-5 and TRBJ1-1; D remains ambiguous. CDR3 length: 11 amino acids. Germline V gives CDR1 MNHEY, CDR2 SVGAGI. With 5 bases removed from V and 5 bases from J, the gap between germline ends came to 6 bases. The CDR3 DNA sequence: TGTGCCAGCAGTGGTGGGACTGAAGCTTTCTTT. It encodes CASSGGTEAFF.

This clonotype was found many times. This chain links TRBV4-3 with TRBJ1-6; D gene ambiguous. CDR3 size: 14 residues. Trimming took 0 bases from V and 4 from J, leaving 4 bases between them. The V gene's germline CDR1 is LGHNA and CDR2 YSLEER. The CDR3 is CASSQERYNSPLHF. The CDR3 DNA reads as TGCGCCAGCAGCCAAGAACGGTATAATTCACCCCTCCACTTT.

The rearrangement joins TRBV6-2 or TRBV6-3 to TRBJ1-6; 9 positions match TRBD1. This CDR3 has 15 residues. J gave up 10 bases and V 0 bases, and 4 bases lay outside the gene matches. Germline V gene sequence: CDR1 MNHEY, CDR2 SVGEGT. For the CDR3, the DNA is TGTGCCAGCAGTTACTCGATGGACAGGGGCTCACCCCTCCACTTT. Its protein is CASSYSMDRGSPLHF.